This TCR beta chain came from a study of cytomegalovirus exposure and HLA in healthy donors. Study-wide background: The 120 validation repertoires and the approximately 670 first-cohort repertoires shared a platform, a later analysis reported.

The table came from immunoSEQ multiplex PCR; TCRdb's copy has only in-frame clones and leaves some out. This sample has 100,000 to 150,000 clones, with about 88% found just once. The CDR3 length is 16 residues. V was trimmed by 0 bases and J by 1 base, leaving 10 bases between them. CDR1 and CDR2 from the germline V gene are LGHNA and YSLEER. The TCR comes from a woman in her late teens or twenties in good health and CMV-seronegative. The sequenced sample consisted of PBMCs. This chain joins TRBV4-3 and TRBJ2-1; possibly TRBD2 for D (6 bases). The DNA for the CDR3 is TGCGCCAGCAGCCAAGATTGGGCGGGATCCTACAATGAGCAGTTCTTC. It codes for CASSQDWAGSYNEQFF.